This TCR beta chain originates from a study of cytomegalovirus exposure and HLA in healthy donors. Findings and caveats of the study: Rare sequences made up most TCRs, while some public TCRs were found in many donors. It was approximately 150 TCR beta chains that were listed as cytomegalovirus-associated. It was confirmed in vitro that three of the CMV-associated chains were specific for CMV antigens. Cytomegalovirus status was reportedly diagnosed by the classifier with high sensitivity and specificity.

In regard to this clone: What it recognizes is unknown.

There are 13 residues in the CDR3. V lost 3 bases to trimming and J lost 3 bases, with 9 bases between them. Per the germline V gene, CDR1 is SGHRS and CDR2 is YFSETQ. Sequencing was performed with immunoSEQ multiplex PCR; in TCRdb, only in-frame clones are kept and a portion is missing. This repertoire shows fewer than 100,000 clones, approximately 93% found once; its top ten account for 3.3%. The genes are TRBV5-1 and TRBJ1-2; weak D call: TRBD1 (6 bases). The TCR comes from a woman aged 18-35 years in good health and CMV-seropositive. Sequenced input: PBMCs. CDR3 loop: CASSSDSYYGYTF. DNA for the CDR3: TGCGCCAGCAGCTCGGACAGCTACTATGGCTACACCTTC.